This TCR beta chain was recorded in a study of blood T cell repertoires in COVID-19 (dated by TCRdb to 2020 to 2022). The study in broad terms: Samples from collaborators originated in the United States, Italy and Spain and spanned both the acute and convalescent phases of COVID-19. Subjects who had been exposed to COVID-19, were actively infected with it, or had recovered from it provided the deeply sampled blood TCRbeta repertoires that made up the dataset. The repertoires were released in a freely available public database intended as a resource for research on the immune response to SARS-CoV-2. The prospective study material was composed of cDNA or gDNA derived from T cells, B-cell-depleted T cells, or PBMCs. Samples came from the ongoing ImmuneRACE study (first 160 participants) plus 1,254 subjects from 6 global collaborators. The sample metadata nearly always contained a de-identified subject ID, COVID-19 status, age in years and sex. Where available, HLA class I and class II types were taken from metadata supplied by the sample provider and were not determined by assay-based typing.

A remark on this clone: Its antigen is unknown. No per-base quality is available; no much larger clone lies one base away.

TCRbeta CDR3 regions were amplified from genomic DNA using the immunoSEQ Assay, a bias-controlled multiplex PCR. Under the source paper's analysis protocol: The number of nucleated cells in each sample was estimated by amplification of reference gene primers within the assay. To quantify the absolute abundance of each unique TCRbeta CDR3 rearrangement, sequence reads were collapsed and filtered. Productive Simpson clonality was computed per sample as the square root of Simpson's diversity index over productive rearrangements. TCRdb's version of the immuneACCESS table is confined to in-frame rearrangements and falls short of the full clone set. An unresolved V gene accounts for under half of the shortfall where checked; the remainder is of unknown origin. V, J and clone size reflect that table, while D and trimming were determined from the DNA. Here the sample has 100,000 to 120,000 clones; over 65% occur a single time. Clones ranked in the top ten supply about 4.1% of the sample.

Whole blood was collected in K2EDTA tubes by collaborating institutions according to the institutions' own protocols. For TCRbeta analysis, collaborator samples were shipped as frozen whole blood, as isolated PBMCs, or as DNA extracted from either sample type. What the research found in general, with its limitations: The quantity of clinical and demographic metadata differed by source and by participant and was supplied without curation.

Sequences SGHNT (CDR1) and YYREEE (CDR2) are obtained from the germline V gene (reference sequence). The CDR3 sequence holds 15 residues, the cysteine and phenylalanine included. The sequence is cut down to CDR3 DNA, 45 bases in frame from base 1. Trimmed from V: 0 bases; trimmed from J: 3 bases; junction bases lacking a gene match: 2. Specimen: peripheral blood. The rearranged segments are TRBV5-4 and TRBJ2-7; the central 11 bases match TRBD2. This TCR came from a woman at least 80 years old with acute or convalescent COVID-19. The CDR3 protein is CASSLVGTSGYEQYF. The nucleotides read TGTGCCAGCAGCTTGGTGGGGACTAGCGGCTACGAGCAGTACTTC.